A selection of T cell receptor beta chains follows, all from one sample in a study of T cells in localized non-small cell lung cancer. The data were produced by immunoSEQ multiplex PCR, yet TCRdb's version contains in-frame clones alone and is incomplete. The sample carries some 10,000 clones, roughly 90% recorded once. Material: peripheral blood, obtained before any cancer treatment. The receptors here all came from a male donor older than 55 with stage III lung adenocarcinoma. The CDR3 runs from the conserved cysteine through the conserved F or W. D genes are given only for firm matches. Size is omitted from some rows. Given values are once, few, many or a class for expanded clones.

CDR3 DNA: TGTGCCAGCAGCTCCGGGCCCGCTTGGGACGAAAACATTCAGTACTTC
CDR3 protein: CASSSGPAWDENIQYF
D gene: .
V gene: TRBV11-1
clone size: .
J gene: TRBJ2-4

CDR3 DNA: TGTGCCAGCAGCTTGGGGGTCAGGAGCAATCAGCCCCAGCATTTT
CDR3 protein: CASSLGVRSNQPQHF
D gene: .
V gene: TRBV7-2
clone size: .
J gene: TRBJ1-5

CDR3 DNA: TGTGCCAGCAGTGCATCCATTATTACCTACGAGCAGTACTTC
CDR3 protein: CASSASIITYEQYF
D gene: .
V gene: TRBV6-1
clone size: .
J gene: TRBJ2-7

CDR3 DNA: TGTGCCAGCAGTCCCCCGACCGGACTTCGGAGGGAGCAGTACTTC
CDR3 protein: CASSPPTGLRREQYF
D gene: .
V gene: TRBV6-5
clone size: .
J gene: TRBJ2-7

CDR3 DNA: TGTGCCAGCTCCCTGACGCCCTACAATGAGCAGTTCTTC
CDR3 protein: CASSLTPYNEQFF
D gene: .
V gene: TRBV18
clone size: .
J gene: TRBJ2-1

CDR3 DNA: TGTGCCAGCAGCTCGACAGGGGGCTTAGGCAATGAGCAGTTCTTC
CDR3 protein: CASSSTGGLGNEQFF
D gene: TRBD1
V gene: TRBV5-4
clone size: .
J gene: TRBJ2-1

CDR3 DNA: TGTGCATCTGACCGAAAGGTTGGCACCGGGGAGCTGTTTTTT
CDR3 protein: CASDRKVGTGELFF
D gene: .
V gene: TRBV30
clone size: .
J gene: TRBJ2-2

CDR3 DNA: TGTGCCAGCAGCCAGACACTAATGAACACTGAAGCTTTCTTT
CDR3 protein: CASSQTLMNTEAFF
D gene: .
V gene: TRBV27
clone size: .
J gene: TRBJ1-1

CDR3 DNA: TGTGCCAGCAGTGATTATGAGACCCAGTACTTC
CDR3 protein: CASSDYETQYF
D gene: .
V gene: TRBV27
clone size: .
J gene: TRBJ2-5

CDR3 DNA: TGTGCCAGCAGTTCCTGGGGGGGAGGGAGTGAGACCCAGTACTTC
CDR3 protein: CASSSWGGGSETQYF
D gene: TRBD2
V gene: TRBV6-6
clone size: once
J gene: TRBJ2-5

CDR3 DNA: TGTGCCAGCAGCTCGACTAGCGGGGTCTACAATGAGCAGTTCTTC
CDR3 protein: CASSSTSGVYNEQFF
D gene: TRBD2
V gene: TRBV7-2
clone size: .
J gene: TRBJ2-1

CDR3 DNA: TGTGCCTGGAGTGGATATTCTAGCGGGCTCTACGAGCAGTACTTC
CDR3 protein: CAWSGYSSGLYEQYF
D gene: TRBD2
V gene: TRBV30
clone size: .
J gene: TRBJ2-7

CDR3 DNA: TGTGCCAGCAGTGATGTCGGGGGAAACTATGGCTACACCTTC
CDR3 protein: CASSDVGGNYGYTF
D gene: .
V gene: TRBV2
clone size: .
J gene: TRBJ1-2

CDR3 DNA: TGTGCCAGTAGTATAGGCAGGACCGGGAGCGCTGAAGCTTTCTTT
CDR3 protein: CASSIGRTGSAEAFF
D gene: .
V gene: TRBV19
clone size: .
J gene: TRBJ1-1

CDR3 DNA: TGTGCCAGCAGCCCCCCCACTAGCGGGAGAGGTGAGCAGTTCTTC
CDR3 protein: CASSPPTSGRGEQFF
D gene: TRBD2
V gene: TRBV7-9
clone size: .
J gene: TRBJ2-1

CDR3 DNA: TGTGCCAGCAGGAAGGTTGGCAGGGGAGATGGCTACACCTTC
CDR3 protein: CASRKVGRGDGYTF
D gene: .
V gene: TRBV5-6
clone size: .
J gene: TRBJ1-2

CDR3 DNA: TGTGCCAGCAGCTCGAATCCAGGGGTTAACACTGAAGCTTTCTTT
CDR3 protein: CASSSNPGVNTEAFF
D gene: .
V gene: TRBV5-6
clone size: .
J gene: TRBJ1-1

CDR3 DNA: TGTGCCAGCAGTTACTCCGGCGGCTCCATCCAAGCTTTCTTT
CDR3 protein: CASSYSGGSIQAFF
D gene: .
V gene: TRBV6-5
clone size: .
J gene: TRBJ1-1

CDR3 DNA: TGTGCCAGCAGCTTAACCCATTACGAGCAGTACTTC
CDR3 protein: CASSLTHYEQYF
D gene: .
V gene: TRBV11-2
clone size: .
J gene: TRBJ2-7

CDR3 DNA: TGTGCCAGTTGGGATCGGGACCCCTACGAGCAGTACTTC
CDR3 protein: CASWDRDPYEQYF
D gene: .
V gene: TRBV6-1
clone size: .
J gene: TRBJ2-7

CDR3 DNA: TGTGCCAGCAGCTTGAATGGGCAGGGGGCTGGAAACACCATATATTTT
CDR3 protein: CASSLNGQGAGNTIYF
D gene: TRBD1
V gene: TRBV5-6
clone size: .
J gene: TRBJ1-3

CDR3 DNA: TGTGCCAGTAGTAACTTAGCAGGGGGAACGCAGTATTTT
CDR3 protein: CASSNLAGGTQYF
D gene: TRBD1
V gene: TRBV19
clone size: .
J gene: TRBJ2-3

CDR3 DNA: TGTGCCAGCAGTTTAGGGACAGGGCGGGCCAAAAACATTCAGTACTTC
CDR3 protein: CASSLGTGRAKNIQYF
D gene: TRBD1
V gene: TRBV27
clone size: .
J gene: TRBJ2-4

CDR3 DNA: TGTGCCAGCAGCTTATGGGGACAGGGGCAAGAGACCCAGTACTTC
CDR3 protein: CASSLWGQGQETQYF
D gene: TRBD1
V gene: TRBV7-2
clone size: .
J gene: TRBJ2-5

CDR3 DNA: TGTGCCAGCAGAGGCCGGGCGGTCGGCGACGAGCAGTACTTC
CDR3 protein: CASRGRAVGDEQYF
D gene: .
V gene: TRBV7-8
clone size: .
J gene: TRBJ2-7

CDR3 DNA: TGCGCCAGCAGCGCGGGGACAGTCGAGACCCAGTACTTC
CDR3 protein: CASSAGTVETQYF
D gene: .
V gene: TRBV5-1
clone size: .
J gene: TRBJ2-5

CDR3 DNA: TGTGCCAGCAGCGACCCGGGGAGGTCAGATACGCAGTATTTT
CDR3 protein: CASSDPGRSDTQYF
D gene: .
V gene: TRBV9
clone size: few
J gene: TRBJ2-3

CDR3 DNA: TGTGCCAGCAGCTTGGTTGGGGGCGATGGCTACACCTTC
CDR3 protein: CASSLVGGDGYTF
D gene: .
V gene: TRBV5-4
clone size: .
J gene: TRBJ1-2

CDR3 DNA: TGTGCCAGCTCCCGCGACATCTCTGGAAACACCATATATTTT
CDR3 protein: CASSRDISGNTIYF
D gene: .
V gene: TRBV18
clone size: .
J gene: TRBJ1-3

CDR3 DNA: TGTGCCAGCAGCAGGACAGAGGGCAATGAGCAGTTCTTC
CDR3 protein: CASSRTEGNEQFF
D gene: .
V gene: TRBV5-4
clone size: once
J gene: TRBJ2-1